Listed below are T cell receptor beta chains from one sample, sequenced in a study of shared clonotypes between healthy human individuals. TCRdb's copy holds only in-frame clones and misses some; the assay was immunoSEQ multiplex PCR. The sample has some 1.4 million clones; 95% to 97% are singletons. Sequencing was done on a sample of naive CD4+ T cells sorted from blood. The receptors were sampled from a man aged 25 to 40 in good health. The CDR3 runs from the conserved cysteine through the conserved F or W. The D gene is left open where the match is weak. Clone size is stated in some rows and not others, as once, few, many or a class when expanded.

clone_size j_call d_call v_call cdr3_nt cdr3_aa
. TRBJ1-1 . TRBV11-2 TGTGCCAGCAGCAGAGACAGGTGGGGGAACACTGAAGCTTTCTTT CASSRDRWGNTEAFF
. TRBJ2-2 . TRBV15 TGTGCCACCAGCAGAGATAAGGGTCCGAACACCGGGGAGCTGTTTTTT CATSRDKGPNTGELFF
. TRBJ2-1 . TRBV7-2 TGTGCCAGCAGCCTAACAGGGTACAATGAGCAGTTCTTC CASSLTGYNEQFF
. TRBJ2-7 . TRBV19 TGTGCCAGTAGTGATACCCCCGGACTCACCTTCCACGAGCAGTACTTC CASSDTPGLTFHEQYF
. TRBJ2-1 . TRBV28 TGTGCCAGCAGGGAGGGGGCCAACTACAATGAGCAGTTCTTC CASREGANYNEQFF
. TRBJ1-1 . TRBV7-2 TGTGCCAGCAGTCAATACGCCCACTTTGAAGCTTTCTTT CASSQYAHFEAFF
. TRBJ2-1 . TRBV11-2 TGTGCCAGCAGCCGGCCGGGACTTCCCGACAATGAGCAGTTCTTC CASSRPGLPDNEQFF
. TRBJ1-5 TRBD1 TRBV6-5 TGTGCCAGCAGGCCAATGACAGGGGGCCATCAGCCCCAGCATTTT CASRPMTGGHQPQHF
. TRBJ2-7 . TRBV7-2 TGTGCCAGCAGCTTAGGGCCGTACTACGAGCAGTACTTC CASSLGPYYEQYF
. TRBJ2-5 . TRBV18 TGTGCCAGCTCACCAATGTCCGGATACCAAGAGACCCAGTACTTC CASSPMSGYQETQYF
. TRBJ2-3 . TRBV18 TGTGCCAGCTCACCTACGGGAGTTTTTGCAGATACGCAGTATTTT CASSPTGVFADTQYF
. TRBJ1-5 . TRBV28 TGTGCCAGCAGTTTCGCCCCCGGCAGGGAGAGTCAGCCCCAGCATTTT CASSFAPGRESQPQHF
. TRBJ2-7 . TRBV2 TGTGCCAGCAGGCCTCTAAGCGAGCAGTACTTC CASRPLSEQYF
once TRBJ2-1 . TRBV27 TGTGCCAGCAGTCTTGTAGCGGTGAGCTCCTACAATGAGCAGTTCTTC CASSLVAVSSYNEQFF
. TRBJ2-3 . TRBV5-4 TGTGCCAGCAGCTTCGGGCCGCCAGATACGCAGTATTTT CASSFGPPDTQYF
. TRBJ1-3 . TRBV6-1 TGTGCCAGCAGTGAAATGCAGGGACGCTCTGGAAACACCATATATTTT CASSEMQGRSGNTIYF
once TRBJ2-2 . TRBV7-6 TGTGCCAGCAGCTTACCGAACACCGGGGAGCTGTTTTTT CASSLPNTGELFF
. TRBJ2-7 . TRBV7-6 TGTGCCAGCAGCCCTCGCCAGGGTCTAGGTTACGAGCAGTACTTC CASSPRQGLGYEQYF
. TRBJ2-7 TRBD1 TRBV5-5 TGTGCCAGCAGCTTGTCCCTCCCTACTTGGGACAGGGACGACGAGCAGTACTTC CASSLSLPTWDRDDEQYF
. TRBJ1-5 . TRBV2 TGTGCCACAAAGGACAGTGGCAATCAGCCCCAGCATTTT CATKDSGNQPQHF
. TRBJ1-1 . TRBV30 TGTGCCTGGAAGGTTTCAGGGAACACTGAAGCTTTCTTT CAWKVSGNTEAFF
. TRBJ1-1 . TRBV28 TGTGCCAGCAGTTTAGGGGGTGAAGACCTTGAAGCTTTCTTT CASSLGGEDLEAFF
. TRBJ2-3 . TRBV5-1 TGCGCCAGCAGCTTGGGGGTGAGCGGGAGCACAGATACGCAGTATTTT CASSLGVSGSTDTQYF
. TRBJ2-7 . TRBV18 TGTGCCAGCTCACCACCGGGAATCTCCTACGAGCAGTACTTC CASSPPGISYEQYF
. TRBJ1-5 . TRBV6-1 TGTGCCAGCAGGGCATTCGCGGGGCAGCCCCAGCATTTT CASRAFAGQPQHF
. TRBJ2-3 TRBD2 TRBV7-6 TGTGCCAGCAGCCCGCTCGAGGAGCGGGAGTTGGATACGCAGTATTTT CASSPLEERELDTQYF
. TRBJ2-2 . TRBV27 TGTGCCAGCAGTTTCCAGAACACCGGGGAGCTGTTTTTT CASSFQNTGELFF
. TRBJ2-7 . TRBV18 TGTGCCAGCTCGGACATACACTACGAGCAGTACTTC CASSDIHYEQYF
. TRBJ2-7 TRBD1 TRBV5-4 TGTGCCAGCAGCTTGGGGGGACAGGGGGTTTACGAGCAGTACTTC CASSLGGQGVYEQYF
. TRBJ2-5 TRBD2 TRBV5-4 TGTGCCAGCAGGATTGCGGGAGGTGGAGAGACCCAGTACTTC CASRIAGGGETQYF
. TRBJ2-1 . TRBV20-1 TGCAGTGCTGGGAATGAGCAGTTCTTC CSAGNEQFF
. TRBJ2-2 TRBD1 TRBV12-5 TGTGCTAGTGGGCAGGGACAGGTGAACACCGGGGAGCTGTTTTTT CASGQGQVNTGELFF
. TRBJ2-7 . TRBV27 TGTGCCAGCAGTTTATACGGCATTGCCTACGAGCAGTACTTC CASSLYGIAYEQYF
. TRBJ1-5 . TRBV19 TGTGCCAGTAGTGTCCGGTGGTCATTCAATCAGCCCCAGCATTTT CASSVRWSFNQPQHF
. TRBJ2-2 TRBD1 TRBV18 TGTGCCAGCTCACCCGCGGACAGGGCCCGGTCCGGGGAGCTGTTTTTT CASSPADRARSGELFF
. TRBJ1-2 . TRBV6-5 TGTGCCAGCAGTTCGCCGGATAAGGGCCATGGCTACACCTTC CASSSPDKGHGYTF
once TRBJ2-7 . TRBV19 TGTGCCAGTAGTATAGCGGGGCTATACGAGCAGTACTTC CASSIAGLYEQYF
. TRBJ2-7 . TRBV27 TGTGCCAGCAGTCCTCGACAGGTACCGACCTACGAGCAGTACTTC CASSPRQVPTYEQYF
once TRBJ2-7 . TRBV5-1 TGCGCCAGCAGCTTGGACTACCACTCCTACGAGCAGTACTTC CASSLDYHSYEQYF
. TRBJ1-1 TRBD1 TRBV7-2 TGTGCCAGCAGCTCGTTAATAGTAAGACAGGGAGGGACTGAAGCTTTCTTT CASSSLIVRQGGTEAFF
. TRBJ1-2 TRBD1 TRBV4-1 TGCGCCAGCAGCCAAGACCTCAACTCGGGACAGGGGAACTATGGCTACACCTTC CASSQDLNSGQGNYGYTF
once TRBJ1-5 . TRBV6-5 TGTGCCAGCAGGGGGGGGCAGCTTTACAATCAGCCCCAGCATTTT CASRGGQLYNQPQHF
. TRBJ1-1 . TRBV5-4 TGTGCCAGCAGCTTGGGTCCGCAGGACACTGAAGCTTTCTTT CASSLGPQDTEAFF
. TRBJ2-3 . TRBV6-4 TGTGCCAGCAGTGACTCCTTATTGACAGATACGCAGTATTTT CASSDSLLTDTQYF
once TRBJ2-7 . TRBV11-2 TGTGCCAGCAGCTCCTTATGGGGCGGGACCATGTACGAGCAGTACTTC CASSSLWGGTMYEQYF
. TRBJ2-1 TRBD2 TRBV7-8 TGTGCCAGCAGTCATAGCGGGGTCGCGAATGAGCAGTTCTTC CASSHSGVANEQFF